The 29 T cell receptor beta chains in this list originate from one sample, sequenced in a study of T-cell reconstitution after alpha-beta-depleted transplantation in children. It was with unique molecular identifiers that the TCRbeta library was prepared. TCRdb redid the calling of the PCR reads with MiXCR, one entry per CDR3 protein. The sample includes 500,000 or so distinct CDR3 sequences, over 25% seen only once; the top ten take around 2.3%. The sample here was PBMCs from the stem cell graft donor, taken from the stem cell graft. The receptors shown here come from a human donor who donated a stem cell graft to a child with aplastic anemia.

This clonotype has just a few counts. J is TRBJ2-7 and V is TRBV7-2; D is perhaps TRBD2 (5 bases). V gave up 3 bases and J gave up 6 bases, with 15 bases separating them. This CDR3 spans 14 amino acids. Germline V gives CDR1 SGHTA, CDR2 FQGNSA. This CDR3 reads CASSFGLSAIEQYF. CDR3 nucleotide sequence: TGTGCCAGCAGCTTCGGACTGTCTGCCATCGAGCAGTACTTC.

CDR3 region: CASSPAVGNYGYTF. CDR3 sequence (DNA): TGTGCCAGCAGCCCAGCGGTGGGGAACTATGGCTACACCTTC. This sequence joins TRBV25-1 and TRBJ1-2; D is undetermined. The V gene lost 6 bases and the J gene lost 2 bases, with 13 bases spanning the gap. Germline lookup yields CDR1 MGHDK and CDR2 SYGVNS. The CDR3 is 14 residues long.

The CDR3 loop reads CASSETSGRETQYF. The CDR3 DNA reads TGTGCCAGCAGCGAAACTAGCGGGAGGGAGACCCAGTACTTC. V gene TRBV9 combines with J gene TRBJ2-5; TRBD2 matches at 12 bases. Germline V lookup: CDR1 SGDLS, CDR2 YYNGEE. This CDR3 comprises 14 residues. V lost 3 bases to trimming and J lost 5 bases; unmatched junction nucleotides: 2.

The rearrangement links TRBV25-1 to TRBJ2-1, with 7 bases lining up with TRBD1. This CDR3 spans 14 amino acids. CDR1 and CDR2 from the germline V gene are MGHDK and SYGVNS. J was trimmed by 9 bases and V by 4 bases; bases with no gene match: 9. Here the CDR3 DNA reads TGTGCCAGCAGTGGCGAGACAGGGCGTATTGAGCAGTTCTTC. Protein: CASSGETGRIEQFF.

In this sample, this clonotype turned up a few times. V and J are TRBV27 and TRBJ1-5; the match to TRBD1 covers 11 bases. The J segment lost 4 bases and the V segment lost 4 bases, leaving 6 bases of the junction unmatched. Germline CDR1 is MNHEY and CDR2 is SMNVEV (reference sequence). The CDR3 is made up of 16 amino acids. The CDR3 DNA is TGTGCCAGCAGTTCCCGGACAGGGGGCGGGAATCAGCCCCAGCATTTT. This translates into CASSSRTGGGNQPQHF.

The V and J genes are TRBV7-9 and TRBJ2-1; D gene ambiguous. Looked up from germline, CDR1 is SEHNR and CDR2 is FQNEAQ (reference sequence). The CDR3 spans 13 residues. Between the trimmed V and J ends, which lost 1 base and 10 bases, there was a span of 11 bases. CDR3 amino acids: CASSLELPGEQFF. The DNA for the CDR3 is TGTGCCAGCAGCTTAGAACTGCCAGGCGAGCAGTTCTTC.

This clonotype occurred once. The chain links TRBV12-3 or TRBV12-4 to TRBJ2-5; no definite D call. The CDR3 runs to 12 residues. V gave up 8 bases and J gave up 1 base, with 8 bases separating them. This CDR3 is CASALSQETQYF. DNA of the CDR3: TGTGCCAGCGCCCTGTCCCAAGAGACCCAGTACTTC.

This clonotype was seen only a few times. The chain combines TRBV7-9 with TRBJ2-1, with a tentative D call TRBD2 (6 bases). V lost 5 bases, J lost 6 bases, and 20 bases lay in between. Looked up from germline, CDR1 is SEHNR and CDR2 is FQNEAQ (reference sequence). This CDR3 region has 16 residues. CDR3 sequence: CASSQKSAGILNEQFF. The CDR3 DNA reads TGTGCCAGCAGCCAAAAGAGTGCGGGGATTCTCAATGAGCAGTTCTTC.

This clonotype was seen a few times. This rearrangement joins TRBV6-2 or TRBV6-3 to TRBJ2-7; the D gene is possibly TRBD1 (6 bases). Trimming shortened V by 2 bases and J by 4 bases, and 15 bases separated the two germline ends. This CDR3 has 15 amino acids. Looked up from germline, CDR1 is MNHEY and CDR2 is SVGEGT. The CDR3 sequence is CASSYGTGIWYEQYV. The CDR3 DNA reads as TGTGCCAGCAGTTACGGCACAGGGATTTGGTACGAGCAGTACGTC.

This chain connects TRBV18 to TRBJ2-5, with D maybe TRBD2 (5 bases). The CDR3 contains 14 residues. Trimming took off 3 bases at V and 5 bases at J, with 13 bases between the two ends. Germline V gives CDR1 KGHSH, CDR2 LQKENI. The CDR3 region is CASSPYGRRETQYF. Written as DNA, the CDR3 is TGTGCCAGCTCACCGTACGGCAGGAGGGAGACCCAGTACTTC.

This chain joins TRBV19 and TRBJ1-1, with D hard to call. Trimming stripped 4 bases from V and 7 bases from J, with 16 bases between. Germline V lookup: CDR1 LNHDA, CDR2 SQIVND (reference sequence). There are 14 residues in the CDR3. The CDR3: CASSTLRTEDEAFF. The DNA for the CDR3 is TGTGCCAGTAGTACCCTCCGGACGGAAGATGAAGCTTTCTTT.

The chain combines TRBV5-1 with TRBJ2-1; 7 bases align to TRBD2. The trim removed 3 bases at V and 4 bases at J, leaving 7 bases unmatched. The CDR3 length is 15 residues. CDR1 and CDR2 (germline): SGHRS, YFSETQ. In nucleotides, the CDR3 is TGCGCCAGCAGCTCCCGGGACTACTCTTACAATGAGCAGTTCTTC. It specifies CASSSRDYSYNEQFF.

The V gene is TRBV28, the J gene TRBJ2-7, with D hard to call. The CDR3 is 13 amino acids. Germline V lookup: CDR1 MDHEN, CDR2 SYDVKM. With 7 bases removed from V and 0 bases from J, the gap between germline ends came to 10 bases. This chain's CDR3 is CASTKTDSYEQYF. CDR3 bases: TGTGCCAGCACCAAGACCGACTCCTACGAGCAGTACTTC.

This clonotype has more than one count but fewer than ten. The chain has TRBV28 and TRBJ2-7; 7 bases agree with TRBD1. The ends lost 3 bases at V and 4 bases at J; junction bases unmatched: 6. There are 14 residues in the CDR3. Germline V gene data show CDR1 as MDHEN and CDR2 as SYDVKM. CDR3 amino acids: CASSFFDRDYEQYF. The CDR3 DNA sequence: TGTGCCAGCAGTTTCTTCGACAGGGATTACGAGCAGTACTTC.

The chain links TRBV10-3 to TRBJ2-1; D may be TRBD1 (6 bases). Germline loops: CDR1 ENHRY, CDR2 SYGVKD. The CDR3 covers 15 residues. V was cut by 3 bases and J by 9 bases, with 18 bases left in between. The CDR3 DNA is TGTGCCATCAGTGATCTTCTCGGACTGGGGGCTGAGCAGTTCTTC. Its translation: CAISDLLGLGAEQFF.

The table lists this clonotype with a count of one. The chain's CDR3 is CASSPIGQRVNEQFF. The CDR3 nucleotides are TGTGCCAGCAGCCCGATCGGGCAGCGGGTGAATGAGCAGTTCTTC. This chain uses TRBV7-6 with TRBJ2-1; a possible D gene is TRBD2 (6 bases). Trimming took off 5 bases at V and 7 bases at J, with 18 bases between the two ends. Germline loops: CDR1 SGHVS, CDR2 FNYEAQ. The CDR3 spans 15 residues.

This chain joins TRBV29-1 and TRBJ2-1, with D perhaps matching TRBD2 (7 bases). Germline-derived CDR1 and CDR2 are SQVTM and ANQGSEA. This CDR3 is built from 14 residues. Trimming stripped 6 bases from V and 6 bases from J, with 18 bases between. The CDR3 DNA sequence: TGCAGCGTGGGGGCTGGCGGGGGACCCAATGAGCAGTTCTTC. Its protein product is CSVGAGGGPNEQFF.

The rearrangement joins TRBV5-6 to TRBJ2-7, with D maybe TRBD2 (6 bases). CDR3 length: 16 residues. The V gene's germline CDR1 is SGHDT and CDR2 YYEEEE. Trimming removed 4 bases at V and 0 bases at J, with 17 bases between. As DNA, the CDR3 is TGTGCCAGCAGCACCGACGGGGGTTTCAGCTCCTACGAGCAGTACTTC. Residues: CASSTDGGFSSYEQYF.

V and J are TRBV12-5 and TRBJ1-1, with a tentative D call TRBD1 (5 bases). CDR1 is LGHNT and CDR2 is FRNRAP in the germline V gene. Between the trimmed V and J ends, which lost 2 bases and 2 bases, there was a span of 21 bases. The CDR3 sequence is 18 residues long. CDR3 in DNA: TGTGCTAGTGGTTTGACCCGGACGGACGGGGGGATTAACACTGAAGCTTTCTTT. Translating it yields CASGLTRTDGGINTEAFF. Combining the CDR3 with reference TRBV12-5 and TRBJ1-1 gives the whole variable domain DARVTQTPRHKVTEMGQEVTMRCQPILGHNTVFWYRQTMMQGLELLAYFRNRAPLDDSGMPKDRFSAEMPDATLATLKIQPSEPRDSAVYFCASGLTRTDGGINTEAFFGQGTRLTVV.

The CDR3 nucleotides read TGTGCCAGCAGCTTAGCGGCTGGGGCCCAAGAGACCCAGTACTTC. Its translation is CASSLAAGAQETQYF. The chain employs TRBV7-9 and TRBJ2-5; a weak D match, TRBD1 (5 bases). The CDR3 is made up of 15 amino acids. Germline V CDR1 and CDR2: SEHNR, FQNEAQ (reference sequence). Trimming left V 0 bases short and J 1 base short, with 9 bases between.

This clonotype appeared a few times. Here the CDR3 reads CASRRQGAGDEQYV. DNA of the CDR3: TGTGCCAGCAGGCGACAGGGGGCCGGGGACGAGCAGTACGTC. The chain joins TRBV11-3 to TRBJ2-7; 10 bases line up with TRBD1. The germline V gene has CDR1 SGHNT and CDR2 YENEEA. V was pared by 6 bases and J by 5 bases, with 7 bases of the junction left unmatched. The CDR3 consists of 14 residues.

The V gene is TRBV25-1, the J gene TRBJ1-3; D is ambiguous. The CDR3 is 14 residues long. Trimming took off 6 bases at V and 1 base at J, with 10 bases between the two ends. The germline CDR1 and CDR2 sequences are MGHDK and SYGVNS. The CDR3 spells CASREKGSGNTIYF. The DNA of the CDR3 is TGTGCCAGCAGGGAAAAGGGTTCTGGAAACACCATATATTTT.

The chain joins TRBV25-1 to TRBJ1-2; TRBD1 agrees at 9 bases. The CDR3 has 14 residues. V lost 4 bases, J lost 7 bases, and 7 bases stayed unmatched. Per the germline V gene, CDR1 is MGHDK and CDR2 is SYGVNS. DNA of the CDR3: TGTGCCAGCAGTGTCCGGGACAGGGCGGGTGGCTACACCTTC. Protein sequence: CASSVRDRAGGYTF.

The CDR3 DNA follows: TGTGCCAGCAGCTTAGCGTCCGGGCAGGAGCAGTACGTC. It is translated as CASSLASGQEQYV. The chain employs TRBV7-9 and TRBJ2-7, with D uncertain. V dropped 0 bases and J dropped 7 bases, with 10 bases sitting between them. The CDR3 loop spans 13 amino acids. Germline CDR1 reads SEHNR; CDR2 reads FQNEAQ (reference sequence).

This clonotype was recorded a few times. The chain carries TRBV29-1 and TRBJ2-2; 9 nucleotides match TRBD2. The CDR3 is 14 residues long. From germline, CDR1 is SQVTM and CDR2 ANQGSEA. With V trimmed by 4 bases and J by 7 bases, 7 bases remained unmatched. CDR3 residues: CSVALAGRGGELFF. Here the CDR3 DNA reads TGCAGCGTTGCCCTAGCGGGGAGGGGCGGGGAGCTGTTTTTT.

This clonotype was detected only a few times. Written as DNA, the CDR3 is TGTGCCAGCAGCTCAGGAGAGGGAGTAGCCTACAATGAGCAGTTCTTC. Its translation: CASSSGEGVAYNEQFF. This chain links TRBV7-9 with TRBJ2-1; D is perhaps TRBD2 (5 bases). V was shortened by 4 bases and J by 2 bases, with 15 bases between the two germline ends. The CDR3 runs to 16 residues. Germline V gives CDR1 SEHNR, CDR2 FQNEAQ (reference sequence).

This clonotype was seen more than once but under ten times. The J gene is TRBJ2-1, the V gene TRBV20-1, with no clear D. CDR1 DFQATT and CDR2 SNEGSKA come from the germline V gene (reference sequence). V was clipped by 5 bases and J by 5 bases, with 13 bases between them. CDR3 length: 13 amino acids. CDR3 in DNA: TGCAGTGCTTCCCCCGGGCCCCACAATGAGCAGTTCTTC. It translates to CSASPGPHNEQFF.

The CDR3, as DNA: TGCAGTGCTAGAGAGGGTTTAGGGGATTCCTCTGGAAACACCATATATTTT. This encodes CSAREGLGDSSGNTIYF. The chain has TRBV20-1 and TRBJ1-3; D is possibly TRBD1 (5 bases). CDR1 DFQATT and CDR2 SNEGSKA come from the germline V gene (reference sequence). This CDR3 has 17 amino acids. Trimming took 0 bases from V and 0 from J, leaving 15 bases between them.

The chain joins TRBV12-3 or TRBV12-4 to TRBJ2-4; 7 positions match TRBD1. J lost 10 bases, V lost 3 bases, and 3 bases had no gene match. The length of the CDR3 is 12 residues. Here the CDR3 reads CASSFSQGIQYF. In nucleotides, the CDR3 is TGTGCCAGCAGTTTCTCACAGGGGATTCAGTACTTC.